These T cell receptor beta chains were read from a single sample in a study of cytomegalovirus exposure and HLA in healthy donors. TCRdb's table, derived via immunoSEQ multiplex PCR, lists solely in-frame clones and lacks some. This table holds about 64,000 clones, approximately 78% found once. Sequenced input: PBMCs. The receptors come from a man aged 18-30 years in good health and CMV-seropositive. CDR3s include the opening cysteine and the closing phenylalanine or tryptophan. The order of the fields is V gene, J gene, CDR3 protein.

v_call: TRBV7-9
j_call: TRBJ2-5
cdr3_aa: CASSSSDRAETQYF

v_call: TRBV29-1
j_call: TRBJ2-1
cdr3_aa: CSVGGTSGSSQFF

v_call: TRBV7-9
j_call: TRBJ2-5
cdr3_aa: CASRSLAGVGPGAETQYF

v_call: TRBV29-1
j_call: TRBJ2-7
cdr3_aa: CSVEEGRGSYEQYF

v_call: TRBV15
j_call: TRBJ2-7
cdr3_aa: CATSRERESSYEQYF

v_call: TRBV5-6
j_call: TRBJ1-1
cdr3_aa: CASSLAKTGNTEAFF

v_call: TRBV27
j_call: TRBJ1-6
cdr3_aa: CASRDSFPSSYNSPLHF

v_call: TRBV7-9
j_call: TRBJ1-1
cdr3_aa: CASSLQGASTEAFF

v_call: TRBV7-2
j_call: TRBJ2-5
cdr3_aa: CASSLGLGRGETQYF

v_call: TRBV30
j_call: TRBJ2-5
cdr3_aa: CAWSRQGAGETQYF

v_call: TRBV5-1
j_call: TRBJ1-1
cdr3_aa: CASSSTEGTEAFF

v_call: TRBV5-1
j_call: TRBJ1-1
cdr3_aa: CASSLLQANTEAFF

v_call: TRBV7-6
j_call: TRBJ2-1
cdr3_aa: CASSSGTSLYNEQFF

v_call: TRBV5-1
j_call: TRBJ2-7
cdr3_aa: CASSLTGSRYEQYF

v_call: TRBV2
j_call: TRBJ2-3
cdr3_aa: CASSFPLAGEVTDTQYF

v_call: TRBV6-1
j_call: TRBJ2-5
cdr3_aa: CASSGDRYQETQYF

v_call: TRBV2
j_call: TRBJ1-1
cdr3_aa: CASSVLAGREMNTEAFF

v_call: TRBV11-2
j_call: TRBJ2-1
cdr3_aa: CASSLVPLSGGEQFF

v_call: TRBV19
j_call: TRBJ2-7
cdr3_aa: CASSGAAFYEQYF

v_call: TRBV27
j_call: TRBJ1-1
cdr3_aa: CASSPGYSNTEAFF

v_call: TRBV21-1
j_call: TRBJ1-4
cdr3_aa: CASRTGVSNEKLFF

v_call: TRBV6-1
j_call: TRBJ2-2
cdr3_aa: CASTVGGGAGELFF

v_call: TRBV30
j_call: TRBJ1-2
cdr3_aa: CAWRIPGFDGYTF

v_call: TRBV19
j_call: TRBJ2-7
cdr3_aa: CASSLTGYEQYF

v_call: TRBV28
j_call: TRBJ2-2
cdr3_aa: CASSLQGTGELFF

v_call: TRBV5-1
j_call: TRBJ2-3
cdr3_aa: CASSPGLAGSTDTQYF

v_call: TRBV6-1
j_call: TRBJ1-2
cdr3_aa: CASIDRGSNYGYTF

v_call: TRBV2
j_call: TRBJ1-5
cdr3_aa: CASSGTGGVLNQPQHF

v_call: TRBV19
j_call: TRBJ2-5
cdr3_aa: CASSIAVKETQYF

v_call: TRBV6-1
j_call: TRBJ1-2
cdr3_aa: CASRVGQNYGYTF

v_call: TRBV6-4
j_call: TRBJ2-1
cdr3_aa: CASSDTDTSYNEQFF

v_call: TRBV7-9
j_call: TRBJ1-1
cdr3_aa: CASTHPQHEDTEAFF